These 12 T cell receptor beta chains came from one sample sequenced in a study of blood T cell repertoires in COVID-19. TCRdb keeps only in-frame clones here, not all; method: immunoSEQ multiplex PCR. The data hold hundreds of thousands of clones, with around 87% observed a single time. Sequenced material: PBMCs or T cells enriched from blood (not recorded which). The receptors here all came from a woman aged 18 to 35 with acute COVID-19.

The chain links TRBV4-2 to TRBJ2-7, with 7 bases lining up with TRBD2. Germline V gene data show CDR1 as LGHNA and CDR2 as YNFKEQ. The CDR3 covers 15 residues. Trimming at V came to 0 bases and at J to 7 bases, leaving 9 bases not matched to a gene. Written as DNA, the CDR3 is TGTGCCAGCAGCCAAGAGGGCGGGAGAGACGGGGAGCAGTACTTC. Amino acid sequence: CASSQEGGRDGEQYF.

This chain connects TRBV24-1 to TRBJ2-1, with TRBD2 matching over 9 bases. This CDR3 spans 18 amino acids. After removal of 2 bases from V and 2 bases from J, the junction contained 9 bases not matched to a gene. The germline CDR1 and CDR2 sequences are KGHDR and SFDVKD. CDR3 protein: CATSDSSLAGIAYNEQFF. In nucleotides, the CDR3 is TGTGCCACCAGTGATTCATCACTAGCGGGTATAGCCTACAATGAGCAGTTCTTC.

This clone has at least ten counts. The chain is built from TRBV6-5 and TRBJ1-6; D ambiguous. The germline CDR1 and CDR2 sequences are MNHEY and SVGAGI. Trimming removed 0 bases from V and 0 bases from J, with 3 bases in between. The CDR3 runs to 15 residues. CDR3 in amino acids: CASSYSSSYNSPLHF. CDR3 in DNA: TGTGCCAGCAGTTACTCGAGCTCCTATAATTCACCCCTCCACTTT.

The rearrangement links TRBV12-5 to TRBJ1-1; TRBD1 matches at 7 bases. The germline V gene has CDR1 LGHNT and CDR2 FRNRAP. CDR3 length: 14 amino acids. V dropped 6 bases and J dropped 0; count of bases not matched to a gene: 4. CDR3 in DNA: TGTGCTAGTGGGCTAGGGGGCATGAACACTGAAGCTTTCTTT. It translates to CASGLGGMNTEAFF.

The chain links TRBV15 to TRBJ2-3, with D uncertain. This CDR3 has 15 residues. Germline lookup yields CDR1 LNHNV and CDR2 YYDKDF (reference sequence). The V gene lost 3 bases and the J gene lost 3 bases, with 13 bases spanning the gap. In DNA form, the CDR3 reads TGTGCCACCAGCAGGAATATGATAGCAACAGATACGCAGTATTTT. The encoded protein is CATSRNMIATDTQYF. Together with reference TRBV15 and TRBJ2-3, the CDR3 gives the full variable domain: DAMVIQNPRYQVTQFGKPVTLSCSQTLNHNVMYWYQQKSSQAPKLLFHYYDKDFNNEADTPDNFQSRRPNTSFCFLDIRSPGLGDTAMYLCATSRNMIATDTQYFGPGTRLTVL.

V is TRBV19 and J is TRBJ1-2, with D perhaps TRBD1 (5 bases). Germline V gene sequence: CDR1 LNHDA, CDR2 SQIVND (reference sequence). The CDR3 runs to 17 residues. Deletions cut 3 bases from V and 6 bases from J, with 23 bases between. For the CDR3, the DNA is TGTGCCAGTAGTATCTCTGCAGGGAGGGGCAACTATAATGGCTACACCTTC. Protein product: CASSISAGRGNYNGYTF.

The chain recombines TRBV15 with TRBJ2-1; 14 bases match TRBD2. V lost 7 bases and J lost 6; bases outside the gene matches: 5. Germline V gene data show CDR1 as LNHNV and CDR2 as YYDKDF (reference sequence). CDR3 length: 15 residues. The CDR3 DNA reads as TGTGCCACCAAGGAGGGGACTAGCGGGAGCAATGAGCAGTTCTTC. Translating it yields CATKEGTSGSNEQFF.

The chain links TRBV5-4 to TRBJ2-3, with a tentative D call TRBD2 (5 bases). The length of the CDR3 is 15 residues. Germline CDR1 and CDR2: SGHNT and YYREEE (reference sequence). Trimming removed 4 bases from V and 1 base from J, with 13 bases in between. CDR3 in DNA: TGTGCCAGCAGCCAGGACTGGCGGCGCACAGATACGCAGTATTTT. Encoded protein: CASSQDWRRTDTQYF.

This clone occurred once. The rearrangement joins TRBV10-1 to TRBJ2-7; D might be TRBD2 (6 bases). Germline values: CDR1 WNHNN, CDR2 SYGVQD (reference sequence). Trimming took off 6 bases at V and 9 bases at J, with 18 bases between the two ends. The CDR3 runs to 13 residues. The CDR3 nucleotides are TGCGCCAGCAGGGGAGGTGTAGGTAGCGGGCAGTACTTC. It translates to CASRGGVGSGQYF.

The rearrangement links TRBV19 to TRBJ1-6; D is uncertain. Deletions cut 6 bases from V and 5 bases from J, with 14 bases between. Germline V gene lookup returns CDR1 LNHDA and CDR2 SQIVND (reference sequence). CDR3 length: 15 amino acids. The CDR3 DNA reads as TGTGCCAGTAGCGAATTTACAGAGAATAATTCACCCCTCCACTTT. The encoded protein is CASSEFTENNSPLHF.

For this clone: Additional DNA sequences in this sample encode the identical CDR3. The rearrangement uses TRBV25-1 and TRBJ2-1; 8 bases map to TRBD1. Unmatched junction bases numbered 8, after V lost 6 bases and J lost 4 bases. Germline V lookup: CDR1 MGHDK, CDR2 SYGVNS. The CDR3 loop spans 15 amino acids. The CDR3 spells CASSADREAYNEQFF. The CDR3 nucleotides read TGTGCCAGCAGCGCGGACAGGGAGGCGTACAATGAGCAGTTCTTC. Complete variable domain (other parts from reference TRBV25-1 and TRBJ2-1): EADIYQTPRYLVIGTGKKITLECSQTMGHDKMYWYQQDPGMELHLIHYSYGVNSTEKGDLSSESTVSRIRTEHFPLTLESARPSHTSQYLCASSADREAYNEQFFGPGTRLTVL.

The CDR3 is CASIVRGSRGPYEQYF. In DNA, the CDR3 is TGTGCCAGCATCGTTAGAGGTAGCAGGGGACCCTACGAGCAGTACTTC. The rearrangement links TRBV21-1 to TRBJ2-7; the table's D call, TRBD1, was not checked against the DNA. TRBV21-1 constitutes a pseudogene. The CDR3 consists of 16 residues.